A selection of T cell receptor beta chains follows, all from one sample in a study of Ad26.COV2.S vaccination and SARS-CoV-2 variants. Assay used: immunoSEQ multiplex PCR; TCRdb lists only in-frame clones, some missing. The sample records a few hundred thousand clones, over 80% being singletons. Sequenced material: peripheral blood, taken in a trial of Ad26.COV2.S vaccine versus placebo. The receptors here all came from a person aged 18-65 years who received the Ad26.COV2.S COVID-19 vaccine or a placebo. CDR3s include the opening cysteine and the closing phenylalanine or tryptophan. The D gene is left open where the match is weak. The size field is filled for only some rows; it gives once, few, many or a size class.

abundance	j_gene	v_gene	d_gene	CDR3aa	CDR3nt
NA	TRBJ1-2	TRBV5-6	NA	CASSLGITISYGYTF	TGTGCCAGCAGCTTAGGGATAACGATTAGCTATGGCTACACCTTC
NA	TRBJ2-1	TRBV30	NA	CAWSRPTVGGPPSYNEQFF	TGTGCCTGGAGTCGCCCCACCGTCGGGGGCCCCCCCTCCTACAATGAGCAGTTCTTC
NA	TRBJ1-6	TRBV4-3	NA	CASSSGVGRDSPLHF	NA
NA	TRBJ2-1	TRBV6-4	TRBD1	CASRPRGQGNYEQFF	TGTGCCAGCAGACCTCGTGGACAGGGAAATTATGAGCAGTTCTTC
once	TRBJ2-7	TRBV5-1	TRBD1	CASSGRRDSYSYEQYF	TGCGCCAGCAGCGGACGACGGGACAGTTACTCCTACGAGCAGTACTTC
NA	TRBJ2-5	TRBV9	TRBD2	CASSVGLGGQETQYF	TGTGCCAGCAGCGTGGGACTAGGGGGACAAGAGACCCAGTACTTC
NA	TRBJ2-1	TRBV5-4	NA	CASSQHWNDEQFF	TGTGCCAGCAGCCAGCATTGGAACGATGAGCAGTTCTTC
NA	TRBJ2-6	TRBV2	NA	CASRSSGANVLTF	TGTGCCAGCAGGTCGTCCGGGGCCAACGTCCTGACTTTC
NA	TRBJ2-5	TRBV11-3	NA	CASSPNGGETQYF	TGTGCCAGCAGCCCCAATGGCGGGGAGACCCAGTACTTC
NA	TRBJ1-2	TRBV6-5	NA	CASSYRGAEGGYTF	TGTGCCAGCAGTTACCGGGGGGCCGAAGGAGGCTACACCTTC
once	TRBJ1-2	TRBV5-6	NA	CASSLNRVDGYTF	TGTGCCAGCAGCTTGAACAGGGTCGATGGCTACACCTTC
NA	TRBJ2-1	TRBV6-6	TRBD2	CASSLAGGPYPYNEQFF	TGTGCCAGCAGTCTAGCGGGGGGGCCTTATCCCTACAATGAGCAGTTCTTC
NA	TRBJ1-4	TRBV19	NA	CASSAHLRAHNEKLFF	TGTGCCAGTAGTGCCCACCTCAGGGCCCATAATGAAAAACTGTTTTTT
NA	TRBJ2-3	TRBV28	TRBD2	CASSSPASGGAVGTDTQYF	TGTGCCAGCAGTTCCCCGGCTAGCGGGGGGGCCGTGGGCACAGATACGCAGTATTTT
NA	TRBJ2-1	TRBV10-1	TRBD1	CASSELQGSSNEQFF	TGCGCCAGCAGTGAGCTACAGGGGTCGTCCAATGAGCAGTTCTTC
NA	TRBJ1-2	TRBV9	NA	CASSPDWGTRYGYTF	TGTGCCAGCAGCCCAGACTGGGGGACAAGATATGGCTACACCTTC
few	TRBJ1-3	TRBV5-1	NA	CASSLLAGSASGNTIYF	TGCGCCAGCAGCTTGCTCGCGGGTAGTGCCTCTGGAAACACCATATATTTT
NA	TRBJ1-2	TRBV7-9	NA	CASSSGLSYGYTF	TGTGCCAGCAGCTCGGGACTGTCCTATGGCTACACCTTC
NA	TRBJ2-4	TRBV5-6	NA	CASSPGGRPKNIQYF	TGTGCCAGCAGCCCAGGGGGGCGGCCCAAAAACATTCAGTACTTC
once	TRBJ2-5	TRBV4-3	TRBD2	CASSQRTSGGKETQYF	TGCGCCAGCAGCCAGCGGACTAGCGGGGGTAAAGAGACCCAGTACTTC
NA	TRBJ2-3	TRBV6-1	NA	CASSEGIMTRSDTQYF	TGTGCCAGCAGTGAAGGTATCATGACCAGGTCAGATACGCAGTATTTT
NA	TRBJ2-3	TRBV28	TRBD2	CASSLTSDSTDTQYF	TGTGCCAGCAGTCTGACTAGCGATAGCACAGATACGCAGTATTTT
NA	TRBJ2-5	TRBV5-8	TRBD1	CASSLGTGAQETQYF	TGTGCCAGCAGCTTGGGGACAGGGGCCCAAGAGACCCAGTACTTC
NA	TRBJ1-2	TRBV7-2	NA	CASSRTTVNYGYTF	TGTGCCAGCAGCCGGACGACAGTAAACTATGGCTACACCTTC
NA	TRBJ1-2	TRBV20-1	NA	CSASRVRGYTF	TGCAGTGCTAGCAGGGTCCGTGGCTACACCTTC
once	TRBJ2-7	TRBV7-2	NA	CASSARQVGEQYF	TGTGCCAGCAGCGCAAGACAGGTGGGGGAGCAGTACTTC
once	TRBJ2-6	TRBV7-6	NA	CASSLLRGAGANVLTF	TGTGCCAGCAGCTTACTCAGGGGGGCTGGGGCCAACGTCCTGACTTTC
NA	TRBJ1-1	TRBV2	NA	CASSVSFEAGPRNTEAFF	TGTGCCAGCAGTGTATCATTTGAGGCAGGGCCCCGAAACACTGAAGCTTTCTTT
NA	TRBJ2-1	TRBV13	TRBD1	CASSQDRATEQFF	TGTGCCAGCAGCCAGGACAGGGCTACCGAGCAGTTCTTC
NA	TRBJ2-5	TRBV28	NA	CASRPRQVRGETQYF	TGTGCCAGCAGGCCTAGACAGGTCCGGGGAGAGACCCAGTACTTC
NA	TRBJ1-2	TRBV11-2	NA	CASSSTGGDGFYGYTF	TGTGCCAGCAGCTCCACGGGGGGTGATGGGTTTTATGGCTACACCTTC
NA	TRBJ1-2	TRBV12-3/TRBV12-4	NA	CASSPHQVHGYTF	TGTGCCAGCAGTCCTCATCAAGTTCATGGCTACACCTTC
once	TRBJ2-7	TRBV19	NA	CASSQRGYEQYF	TGTGCCAGTAGCCAGAGGGGCTACGAGCAGTACTTC
NA	TRBJ1-2	TRBV5-1	NA	CASSLGPGANYGYTF	TGCGCCAGCAGCTTGGGCCCAGGAGCTAACTATGGCTACACCTTC
few	TRBJ2-7	TRBV18	NA	CASSPKGGTPKPSYEQYF	TGTGCCAGCTCACCAAAGGGGGGGACACCCAAACCTTCCTACGAGCAGTACTTC
NA	TRBJ2-1	TRBV6-5	NA	CASSSPGTNYNEQFF	TGTGCCAGCAGCTCCCCCGGGACAAACTACAATGAGCAGTTCTTC
NA	TRBJ1-1	TRBV11-3	TRBD1	CASSLGAGTGHYEAFF	TGTGCCAGCAGCTTAGGGGCAGGGACAGGGCACTATGAAGCTTTCTTT
NA	TRBJ2-5	TRBV2	TRBD1	CASSEGDRGETQYF	TGTGCCAGCAGTGAGGGGGACAGGGGAGAGACCCAGTACTTC
NA	TRBJ2-2	TRBV5-6	NA	CASSPPRHWVNTGELFF	TGTGCCAGCAGCCCCCCTCGACACTGGGTGAACACCGGGGAGCTGTTTTTT
NA	TRBJ2-5	TRBV7-2	TRBD1	CASSLGISVQGAWETQYF	TGTGCCAGCAGCTTAGGTATCAGCGTACAGGGGGCCTGGGAGACCCAGTACTTC
NA	TRBJ1-1	TRBV5-1	NA	CASSLGENTEAFF	TGCGCCAGCAGCTTGGGGGAGAACACTGAAGCTTTCTTT
NA	TRBJ2-3	TRBV2	TRBD2	CASRTERGYTDTQYF	TGTGCCAGCAGAACTGAGCGGGGGTACACAGATACGCAGTATTTT
once	TRBJ1-1	TRBV18	NA	CASSPPEGLLLEAFF	TGTGCCAGCTCACCACCGGAGGGGCTCCTTCTTGAAGCTTTCTTT
NA	TRBJ2-2	TRBV7-6	TRBD2	CASSFGGESGELFF	TGTGCCAGCAGCTTTGGGGGGGAATCCGGGGAGCTGTTTTTT